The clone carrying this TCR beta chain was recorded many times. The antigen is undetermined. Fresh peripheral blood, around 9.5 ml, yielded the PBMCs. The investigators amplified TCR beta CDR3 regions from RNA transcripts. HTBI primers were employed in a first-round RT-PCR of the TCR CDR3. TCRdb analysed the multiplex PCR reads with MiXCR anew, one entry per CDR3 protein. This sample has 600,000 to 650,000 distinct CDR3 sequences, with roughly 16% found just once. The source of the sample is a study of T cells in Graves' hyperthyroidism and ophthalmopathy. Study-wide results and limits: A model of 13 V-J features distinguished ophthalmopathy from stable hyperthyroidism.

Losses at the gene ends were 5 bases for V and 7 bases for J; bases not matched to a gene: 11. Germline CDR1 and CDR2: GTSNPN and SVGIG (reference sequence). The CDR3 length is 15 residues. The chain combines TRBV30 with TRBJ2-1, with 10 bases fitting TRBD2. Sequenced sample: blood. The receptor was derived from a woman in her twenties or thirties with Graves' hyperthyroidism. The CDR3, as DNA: TGTGCCTGGTGTCCCGGACTAGCGGAGATTAATGAGCAGTTCTTC. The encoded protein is CAWCPGLAEINEQFF. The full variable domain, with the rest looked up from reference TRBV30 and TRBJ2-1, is SQTIHQWPATLVQPVGSPLSLECTVEGTSNPNLYWYRQAAGRGLQLLFYSVGIGQISSEVPQNLSASRPQDRQFILSSKKLLLSDSGFYLCAWCPGLAEINEQFFGPGTRLTVL.